Below, one T cell receptor beta chain is given with its context. This sample is drawn from a study of blood T cell repertoires in COVID-19. Study-wide context: There were acute and convalescent COVID-19 samples, and they came from the United States, Italy and Spain. Sources were T cells, B-cell-depleted T cells, or PBMCs; the material itself was cDNA or gDNA.

Trimming left V 3 bases short and J 4 bases short, with 12 bases between. This CDR3 region has 15 residues. CDR1 is KGHSH, CDR2 LQKENI, per germline. In the original analysis: The assay estimated nucleated cells by amplifying reference gene primers. Produced via immunoSEQ multiplex PCR; TCRdb's table is partial and in-frame only. Clonal size and the V and J genes are those of that table, whereas D and trimming came from the DNA. This table has some 130,000 clones, about four fifths appearing once. The origin of this receptor is a woman older than 75 with acute or convalescent COVID-19. V gene TRBV18 combines with J gene TRBJ1-4; D gene uncertain. The sample comprised peripheral blood. CDR3 in amino acids: CASSPGGSNNEKLFF. As DNA, the CDR3 is TGTGCCAGCTCACCCGGAGGCAGCAATAATGAAAAACTGTTTTTT.